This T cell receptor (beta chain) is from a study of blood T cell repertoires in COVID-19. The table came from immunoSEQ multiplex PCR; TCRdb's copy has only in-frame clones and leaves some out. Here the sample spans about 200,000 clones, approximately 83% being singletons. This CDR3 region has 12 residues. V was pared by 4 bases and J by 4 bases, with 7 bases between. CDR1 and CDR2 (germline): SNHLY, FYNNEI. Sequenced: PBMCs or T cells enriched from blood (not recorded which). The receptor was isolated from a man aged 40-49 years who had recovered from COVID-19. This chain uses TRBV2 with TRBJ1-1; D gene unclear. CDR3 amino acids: CASSVGFTEAFF. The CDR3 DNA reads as TGTGCCAGCAGTGTGGGCTTCACTGAAGCTTTCTTT. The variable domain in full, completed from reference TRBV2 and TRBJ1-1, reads EPEVTQTPSHQVTQMGQEVILRCVPISNHLYFYWYRQILGQKVEFLVSFYNNEISEKSEIFDDQFSVERPDGSNFTLKIRSTKLEDSAMYFCASSVGFTEAFFGQGTRLTVV.